Presented here are 24 T cell receptor beta chains from one specimen sequenced in a study of blood T cell repertoires in COVID-19. Measured with immunoSEQ multiplex PCR; TCRdb has only the in-frame clones, and not every one. Of a few hundred thousand clones listed, approximately 85% are singletons. Sequencing was carried out using peripheral blood. These receptors all stem from a human donor in a cohort sampled during active COVID-19.

The chain uses TRBV3-1 (or the pseudogene TRBV3-2) and TRBJ2-1; D remains unclear. Trimming stripped 0 bases from V and 3 bases from J, with 15 bases between. CDR3 length: 17 residues. Germline CDR1 LGHDT, CDR2 YNNKEL (reference sequence). The CDR3 nucleotides read TGTGCCAGCAGCCAAGATGTTCGGAGTTCCTACTACAATGAGCAGTTCTTC. Protein sequence: CASSQDVRSSYYNEQFF.

This clone was detected only once. J is TRBJ2-1 and V is TRBV4-2, with 9 bases matching TRBD2. V shed 0 bases, J shed 8 bases, and the junction held 5 bases outside the gene matches. This CDR3 region has 15 residues. Germline-derived CDR1 and CDR2 are LGHNA and YNFKEQ. Here the CDR3 DNA reads TGTGCCAGCAGCCAAGAGGTAGCGGGAGTCGATGAGCAGTTCTTC. It codes for CASSQEVAGVDEQFF.

The chain couples TRBV15 to TRBJ1-5; D possibly corresponds to TRBD1 (5 bases). The CDR3 covers 13 residues. V lost 8 bases and J lost 7, with 15 bases in between. Germline CDR1 LNHNV, CDR2 YYDKDF (reference sequence). For the CDR3, the DNA is TGTGCCACCGCAGGGAATAGGGCACAGCCCCAGCATTTT. This encodes CATAGNRAQPQHF. The complete variable domain, with remaining parts taken from reference TRBV15 and TRBJ1-5, reads DAMVIQNPRYQVTQFGKPVTLSCSQTLNHNVMYWYQQKSSQAPKLLFHYYDKDFNNEADTPDNFQSRRPNTSFCFLDIRSPGLGDTAMYLCATAGNRAQPQHFGDGTRLSIL.

The CDR3 spells CAWSPAGQGAIGGYTF. The CDR3 DNA sequence: TGTGCCTGGAGTCCAGCGGGACAGGGAGCAATAGGTGGCTACACCTTC. V usage is TRBV30 and J usage is TRBJ1-2; TRBD1 matches 9 bases. The CDR3 consists of 16 residues. J gave up 7 bases and V 2 bases, and 14 bases lay outside the gene matches. Germline V lookup: CDR1 GTSNPN, CDR2 SVGIG (reference sequence).

This chain links TRBV28 with TRBJ1-4, with a possible D match to TRBD1 (6 bases). The CDR3 contains 13 residues. CDR1 is MDHEN, CDR2 SYDVKM, per germline. With 6 bases removed from V and 3 bases from J, the gap between germline ends came to 8 bases. The CDR3 reads CASRGAANEKLFF. The CDR3 DNA sequence: TGTGCCAGCAGGGGGGCTGCTAATGAAAAACTGTTTTTT.

The chain links TRBV20-1 to TRBJ1-1; 8 nucleotides match TRBD1. Germline V gives CDR1 DFQATT, CDR2 SNEGSKA (reference sequence). The CDR3 is made up of 14 amino acids. V gave up 3 bases and J gave up 1 base; unmatched junction bases: 4. DNA of the CDR3: TGCAGTGCTAGTCTCGGACAGGGGAACACTGAAGCTTTCTTT. Protein: CSASLGQGNTEAFF.

This rearrangement joins TRBV4-3 to TRBJ2-4, with 7 bases that match TRBD1. CDR3 length: 16 residues. J lost 0 bases, V lost 5 bases, and 7 bases had no gene match. Germline lookup yields CDR1 LGHNA and CDR2 YSLEER. The DNA of the CDR3 is TGCGCCAGCAGCTACCGGGACAGAGTAGCCAAAAACATTCAGTACTTC. This encodes CASSYRDRVAKNIQYF.

J is TRBJ1-4 and V is TRBV30; 7 bases agree with TRBD1. This CDR3 contains 14 residues. Unmatched junction bases numbered 7, after V lost 1 base and J lost 8 bases. Germline V lookup: CDR1 GTSNPN, CDR2 SVGIG (reference sequence). The CDR3 reads CAWSGTGGGEKLFF. DNA for the CDR3: TGTGCCTGGAGTGGGACAGGCGGCGGGGAAAAACTGTTTTTT.

The J gene is TRBJ2-5, the V gene TRBV11-2; perhaps TRBD2 as D (5 bases). V lost 4 bases and J 5 bases, leaving 11 bases between the germline ends. This CDR3 has 13 amino acids. CDR1 and CDR2 from the germline V gene are SGHAT and FQNNGV. The CDR3 protein is CASSYYSGETQYF. CDR3 bases: TGTGCCAGCAGCTACTACTCGGGGGAGACCCAGTACTTC.

The V call is TRBV4-3, the J call TRBJ1-5; D is possibly TRBD1 (6 bases). V was trimmed by 6 bases and J by 5 bases, leaving 14 bases between them. The V gene's germline CDR1 is LGHNA and CDR2 YSLEER. The CDR3 is 14 residues long. The CDR3 nucleotides read TGCGCCAGCAGTTACAGGGAGGGAGATCAGCCCCAGCATTTT. Its protein product is CASSYREGDQPQHF.

This chain uses TRBV12-3 or TRBV12-4 with TRBJ1-3; D not certain. The CDR3 loop spans 13 amino acids. Here the CDR3 reads CAAARSSGNTIYF. The CDR3, as DNA: TGTGCTGCCGCCAGAAGCTCTGGAAACACCATATATTTT.

This chain links TRBV7-2 with TRBJ2-7, with 9 bases identical to TRBD2. Germline CDR1 and CDR2: SGHTA and FQGNSA. Trimming at V came to 2 bases and at J to 6 bases, leaving 8 bases not matched to a gene. The CDR3 totals 15 residues. DNA of the CDR3: TGTGCCAGCAGCTTACGGGGGACTAGCACCAGCGAGCAGTACTTC. Protein product: CASSLRGTSTSEQYF.

The chain carries TRBV6-5 and TRBJ2-7; maybe TRBD2 (6 bases). Germline V gene sequence: CDR1 MNHEY, CDR2 SVGAGI. The CDR3 has 15 residues. Between the trimmed V and J ends, which lost 5 bases and 2 bases, there was a span of 16 bases. The CDR3 nucleotides are TGTGCCAGCAGTATGACTAGTCGGGTTCCCTACGAGCAGTACTTC. It codes for CASSMTSRVPYEQYF.

The chain combines TRBV6-6 with TRBJ2-7, with D maybe TRBD1 (5 bases). Trimming removed 5 bases at V and 3 bases at J, with 8 bases between. CDR1 is MNHNY, CDR2 SVGAGI, per germline (reference sequence). This CDR3 has 12 amino acids. CDR3 bases: TGTGCCAGCAGTCCCGGACACTACGAGCAGTACTTC. Protein product: CASSPGHYEQYF.

The chain has TRBV24-1 and TRBJ1-2; 10 nucleotides line up with TRBD1. This CDR3 region has 12 residues. Germline V lookup: CDR1 KGHDR, CDR2 SFDVKD. With 9 bases clipped from V and 5 bases from J, the junction kept 2 bases outside the gene matches. CDR3 DNA sequence: TGTGCCACCGGGACAGGGGCTTATGGCTACACCTTC. This codes for CATGTGAYGYTF.

In this sample, this clone turned up once. This chain connects TRBV7-7 to TRBJ2-5; the match to TRBD2 covers 7 bases. With V trimmed by 5 bases and J by 2 bases, 11 bases remained unmatched. Germline V CDR1 and CDR2: SSHAT, FNYEAQ (reference sequence). The CDR3 spans 16 residues. CDR3 sequence (DNA): TGTGCCAGCAGCCCTCGGGGGGTGGGGCGGCAAGAGACCCAGTACTTC. This gives the protein CASSPRGVGRQETQYF.

This clone was counted between two and nine times. The chain employs TRBV6-1 and TRBJ1-5; no reliable D call. The V gene lost 2 bases and the J gene lost 0 bases, with 5 bases spanning the gap. From germline, CDR1 is MNHNS and CDR2 SASEGT. The CDR3 runs 14 residues. The CDR3 nucleotides are TGTGCCAGCAGTGAATTACTTAGCAATCAGCCCCAGCATTTT. This sequence encodes CASSELLSNQPQHF.

The rearrangement uses TRBV27 and TRBJ2-7; 11 bases agree with TRBD1. Per the germline V gene, CDR1 is MNHEY and CDR2 is SMNVEV (reference sequence). V was pared by 5 bases and J by 4 bases, with 7 bases of the junction left unmatched. This CDR3 has 15 amino acids. The CDR3 loop reads CASSPSGTGGYEQYF. The CDR3 DNA sequence: TGTGCCAGCAGTCCCTCGGGGACAGGGGGTTACGAGCAGTACTTC.

The chain joins TRBV7-9 to TRBJ1-1; TRBD1 matches at 7 bases. The CDR3 is 14 residues long. Trimming at V came to 5 bases and at J to 3 bases, leaving 6 bases not matched to a gene. Germline V lookup: CDR1 SEHNR, CDR2 FQNEAQ (reference sequence). The CDR3 DNA reads as TGTGCCAGCAGCCAGCGACAGGGCGACACTGAAGCTTTCTTT. Residues: CASSQRQGDTEAFF.

This chain connects TRBV6-1 to TRBJ1-1, with 8 bases that match TRBD1. Trimming took 3 bases from V and 5 from J; bases not matched to a gene: 5. There are 14 residues in the CDR3. Germline V gene lookup returns CDR1 MNHNS and CDR2 SASEGT. The CDR3 region is CASSDGQGKTEAFF. CDR3 DNA: TGTGCCAGCAGTGACGGACAGGGAAAAACTGAAGCTTTCTTT.

This chain links TRBV11-2 with TRBJ2-1; D possibly corresponds to TRBD1 (6 bases). The CDR3 runs to 15 residues. V lost 5 bases and J 1 base, leaving 12 bases between the germline ends. CDR1 and CDR2 from the germline V gene are SGHAT and FQNNGV. The CDR3 loop reads CASSQPGESYNEQFF. CDR3 nucleotide sequence: TGTGCCAGCAGCCAACCAGGGGAATCCTACAATGAGCAGTTCTTC.

This rearrangement joins TRBV4-1 to TRBJ2-7, with 12 nucleotides matching TRBD2. With 0 bases clipped from V and 7 bases from J, the junction kept 10 bases outside the gene matches. This CDR3 region has 17 residues. Germline lookup yields CDR1 MGHRA and CDR2 YSYEKL. The CDR3 reads CASSQDLLAGGPGEQYF. In DNA, the CDR3 is TGCGCCAGCAGCCAAGATCTGCTAGCGGGAGGGCCTGGAGAGCAGTACTTC.

The chain joins TRBV18 to TRBJ2-7, with 14 bases matching TRBD2. The CDR3 consists of 14 residues. Per germline, CDR1 KGHSH and CDR2 LQKENI. Trimming removed 3 bases from V and 5 bases from J; junction bases left unmatched: 0. The CDR3 bases are TGTGCCAGCTCACCGGGACTAGCGGGAGACGAGCAGTACTTC. Protein: CASSPGLAGDEQYF.

The chain uses TRBV7-8 and TRBJ1-5; no clear D gene. Germline CDR1 is SGHVS and CDR2 is FQNEAQ. The CDR3 runs to 15 residues. V lost 6 bases to trimming and J lost 0 bases, with 12 bases between them. CDR3 region: CASSPQINSNQPQHF. The CDR3 nucleotides are TGTGCCAGCAGTCCACAGATTAATAGCAATCAGCCCCAGCATTTT.